This TCR beta chain was identified during a study of cytomegalovirus exposure and HLA in healthy donors. V lost 0 bases, J lost 3 bases, and 12 bases lay in between. This CDR3 has 16 residues. Germline V gene data show CDR1 as SGDLS and CDR2 as YYNGEE. Study-wide results and limits: A later examination showed that TCR association rates differed by HLA locus, with DRB1 most and HLA-C fewest. The study carried out a later analysis of TCR beta sequences. It associated under 20,000 of them with specific HLA alleles at a false discovery rate of 0.05. When analyzed later, a missense DCLRE1C variant was found to be linked to TCR beta V- and J-gene trimming.

This PCR relied on a set of 60 Vbeta primers and 13 Jbeta primers. Generated by immunoSEQ multiplex PCR, the TCRdb table keeps only in-frame clones and is missing some. The profile shows around 210,000 clones, approximately 81% of them singletons. In the case of this clone: The antigen is not known.

The V gene is TRBV9, the J gene TRBJ1-4; tentative D call: TRBD1 (6 bases). This receptor was identified in a girl aged 2 to 10 in good health and CMV-seronegative. The sample taken for sequencing was PBMCs. In DNA, the CDR3 is TGTGCCAGCAGCGTAGGACAGGATCCTCCTAATGAAAAACTGTTTTTT. The encoded protein is CASSVGQDPPNEKLFF.